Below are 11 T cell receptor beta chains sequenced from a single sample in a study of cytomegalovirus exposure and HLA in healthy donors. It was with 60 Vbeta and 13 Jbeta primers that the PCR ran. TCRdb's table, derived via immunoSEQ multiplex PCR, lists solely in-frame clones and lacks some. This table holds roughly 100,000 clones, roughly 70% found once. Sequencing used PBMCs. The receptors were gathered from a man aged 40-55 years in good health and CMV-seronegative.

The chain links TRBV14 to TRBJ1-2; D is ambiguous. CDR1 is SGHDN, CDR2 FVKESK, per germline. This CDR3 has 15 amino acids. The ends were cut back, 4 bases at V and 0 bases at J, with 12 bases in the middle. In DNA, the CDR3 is TGTGCCAGCAGCCCCGAACAGCTTTCTAACTATGGCTACACCTTC. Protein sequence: CASSPEQLSNYGYTF.

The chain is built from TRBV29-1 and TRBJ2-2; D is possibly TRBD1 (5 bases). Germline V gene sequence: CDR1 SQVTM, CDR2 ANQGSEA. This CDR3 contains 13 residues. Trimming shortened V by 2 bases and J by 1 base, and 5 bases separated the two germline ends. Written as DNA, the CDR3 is TGCAGCGTTGAACAGGGGAACACCGGGGAGCTGTTTTTT. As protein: CSVEQGNTGELFF.

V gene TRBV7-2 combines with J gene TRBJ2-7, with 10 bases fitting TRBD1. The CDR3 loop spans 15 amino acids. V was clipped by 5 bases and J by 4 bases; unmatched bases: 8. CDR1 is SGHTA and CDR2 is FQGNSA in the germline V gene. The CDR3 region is CASSQGLGQGYEQYF. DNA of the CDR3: TGTGCCAGCAGCCAAGGACTGGGACAGGGGTACGAGCAGTACTTC.

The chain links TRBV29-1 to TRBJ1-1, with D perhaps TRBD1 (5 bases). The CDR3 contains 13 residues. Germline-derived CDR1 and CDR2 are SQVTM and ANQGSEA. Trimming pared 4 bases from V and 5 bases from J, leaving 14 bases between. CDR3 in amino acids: CSVVKGDGTEAFF. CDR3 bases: TGCAGCGTTGTAAAAGGGGATGGGACTGAAGCTTTCTTT.

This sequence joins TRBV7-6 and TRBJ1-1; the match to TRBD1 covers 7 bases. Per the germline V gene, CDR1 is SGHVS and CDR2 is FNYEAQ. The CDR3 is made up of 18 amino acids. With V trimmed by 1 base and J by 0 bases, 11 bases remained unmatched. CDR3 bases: TGTGCCAGCAGCTTAGTACCCCGACAGGGTTCCATGAACACTGAAGCTTTCTTT. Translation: CASSLVPRQGSMNTEAFF.

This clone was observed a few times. In DNA, the CDR3 is TGTGCCAGCAGTGAAGTGCCAGGGGATCCCTACAATGAGCAGTTCTTC. This translates into CASSEVPGDPYNEQFF. The rearrangement uses TRBV6-1 and TRBJ2-1; tentatively, D is TRBD1 (6 bases). CDR1 MNHNS and CDR2 SASEGT come from the germline V gene. V lost 1 base and J lost 2, with 12 bases in between. This CDR3 has 16 residues.

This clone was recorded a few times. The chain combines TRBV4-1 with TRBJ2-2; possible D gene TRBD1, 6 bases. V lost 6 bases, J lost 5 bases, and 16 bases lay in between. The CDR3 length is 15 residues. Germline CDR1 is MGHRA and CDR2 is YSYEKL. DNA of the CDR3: TGCGCCAGCAGTACCGGGACACCAAGAACCGGGGAGCTGTTTTTT. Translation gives CASSTGTPRTGELFF.

As DNA, the CDR3 is TGTGCCAGCAGCGAGGACAGAAATCAGCCCCAGCATTTT. It translates to CASSEDRNQPQHF. The J gene is TRBJ1-5, the V gene TRBV28, with D tentatively TRBD1 (6 bases). The V end lost 6 bases, the J end lost 4 bases, and 10 bases lay between the germline ends. The germline gives CDR1 MDHEN, CDR2 SYDVKM. The CDR3 extends over 13 amino acids.

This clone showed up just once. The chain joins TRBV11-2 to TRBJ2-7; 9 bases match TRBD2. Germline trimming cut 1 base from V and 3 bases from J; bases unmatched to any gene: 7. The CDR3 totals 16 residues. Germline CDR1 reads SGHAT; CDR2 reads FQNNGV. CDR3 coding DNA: TGTGCCAGCAGCTTAGGGTTTAGCGGGAGCAACTACGAGCAGTACTTC. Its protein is CASSLGFSGSNYEQYF. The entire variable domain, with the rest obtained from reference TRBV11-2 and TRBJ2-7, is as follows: EAGVAQSPRYKIIEKRQSVAFWCNPISGHATLYWYQQILGQGPKLLIQFQNNGVVDDSQLPKDRFSAERLKGVDSTLKIQPAKLEDSAVYLCASSLGFSGSNYEQYFGPGTRLTVT.

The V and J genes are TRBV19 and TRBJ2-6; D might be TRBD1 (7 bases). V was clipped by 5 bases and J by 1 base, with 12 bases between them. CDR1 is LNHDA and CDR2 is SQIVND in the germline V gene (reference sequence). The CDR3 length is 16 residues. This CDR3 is CASSLRGVSGANVLTF. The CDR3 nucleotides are TGTGCCAGTAGTCTCAGGGGGGTGTCTGGGGCCAACGTCCTGACTTTC. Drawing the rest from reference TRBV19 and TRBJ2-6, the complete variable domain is DGGITQSPKYLFRKEGQNVTLSCEQNLNHDAMYWYRQDPGQGLRLIYYSQIVNDFQKGDIAEGYSVSREKKESFPLTVTSAQKNPTAFYLCASSLRGVSGANVLTFGAGSRLTVL.

The CDR3 loop reads CASSKLLAGGPTYEQYF. Written as DNA, the CDR3 is TGTGCCAGCAGCAAATTGCTAGCGGGAGGCCCCACCTACGAGCAGTACTTC. V usage is TRBV21-1 and J usage is TRBJ2-7; TRBD2 reflects the table's D call only, with no check against the DNA. TRBV21-1 constitutes a pseudogene. The CDR3 contains 17 residues.